Presented here are 29 T cell receptor beta chains from one specimen sequenced in a study of T cell responses to AZD1222 COVID-19 vaccine. The protocol was immunoSEQ multiplex PCR, while the TCRdb copy is restricted to in-frame clones and leaves out a portion. The data hold about 100,000 clones, with 92% observed a single time. Source: peripheral blood, taken on day 0 of AZD1222 vaccination. These receptors all stem from an adult in good health.

The chain links TRBV4-2 to TRBJ2-1; 11 bases line up with TRBD2. J gave up 9 bases and V 0 bases, and 10 bases lay outside the gene matches. The CDR3 runs to 17 residues. The V gene's germline CDR1 is LGHNA and CDR2 YNFKEQ. CDR3 region: CASSQDPKLAGVGEQFF. DNA for the CDR3: TGTGCCAGCAGCCAAGATCCTAAACTAGCGGGAGTCGGTGAGCAGTTCTTC.

The chain links TRBV15 to TRBJ2-7; 7 bases agree with TRBD2. The CDR3 has 17 residues. Losses at the gene ends were 3 bases for V and 5 bases for J; bases not matched to a gene: 16. The germline V gene has CDR1 LNHNV and CDR2 YYDKDF (reference sequence). The CDR3 DNA reads TGTGCCACCAGCAGGGGCGTTGTCGGGGGGAATTCGCACGAGCAGTACTTC. Its protein is CATSRGVVGGNSHEQYF.

The J gene is TRBJ2-7, the V gene TRBV6-1, with TRBD2 matching over 12 bases. Trimming cost V 3 bases and J 5 bases; bases outside gene matches: 5. This CDR3 has 15 residues. CDR1 and CDR2 (germline): MNHNS, SASEGT. CDR3 DNA: TGTGCCAGCAGTGAGGATCTAGCGGGAGGGAACGAGCAGTACTTC. Its translation is CASSEDLAGGNEQYF.

J is TRBJ1-3 and V is TRBV19; the D is unclear. The CDR3 covers 14 residues. The germline V gene has CDR1 LNHDA and CDR2 SQIVND (reference sequence). V shed 5 bases and J shed 0 bases, with 8 bases lying between them. This CDR3 reads CASSRRSSGNTIYF. The CDR3 nucleotides read TGTGCCAGTAGTCGGCGGAGCTCTGGAAACACCATATATTTT.

The chain joins TRBV19 to TRBJ1-2; D ambiguous. The CDR3 covers 13 residues. Germline values: CDR1 LNHDA, CDR2 SQIVND (reference sequence). V was shortened by 6 bases and J by 12 bases, with 20 bases between the two germline ends. The DNA of the CDR3 is TGTGCCAGTAGCCCCGGGGAGATCGGTCTGAACACCTTC. As protein: CASSPGEIGLNTF.

The chain combines TRBV28 with TRBJ1-5, with D perhaps TRBD1 (6 bases). Trimming pared 5 bases from V and 5 bases from J, leaving 13 bases between. Germline V gives CDR1 MDHEN, CDR2 SYDVKM. CDR3 length: 14 residues. CDR3 sequence: CASSQTGFYQPQHF. CDR3 DNA sequence: TGTGCCAGCAGTCAAACAGGGTTCTATCAGCCCCAGCATTTT. The variable domain in full, completed from reference TRBV28 and TRBJ1-5, reads DVKVTQSSRYLVKRTGEKVFLECVQDMDHENMFWYRQDPGLGLRLIYFSYDVKMKEKGDIPEGYSVSREKKERFSLILESASTNQTSMYLCASSQTGFYQPQHFGDGTRLSIL.

The J gene is TRBJ1-1, the V gene TRBV11-2; D unclear. V lost 5 bases and J 11 bases, leaving 12 bases between the germline ends. Germline V CDR1 and CDR2: SGHAT, FQNNGV. The CDR3 loop spans 11 amino acids. CDR3 DNA sequence: TGTGCCAGCAGCCCGACTAGTGTGGCTTTCTTT. Protein product: CASSPTSVAFF.

This rearrangement joins TRBV7-8 to TRBJ1-1, with 7 bases that match TRBD1. The CDR3 has 19 amino acids. CDR1 and CDR2 (germline): SGHVS, FQNEAQ. Trimming took 5 bases from V and 8 from J; bases not matched to a gene: 26. The CDR3 protein is CASSPTTSRGYHKLPEAFF. The DNA for the CDR3 is TGTGCCAGCAGCCCGACCACCAGCAGGGGGTACCACAAGCTGCCCGAAGCTTTCTTT.

The chain couples TRBV6-5 to TRBJ2-7; no firm D call. This CDR3 is 13 amino acids long. CDR1 MNHEY and CDR2 SVGAGI come from the germline V gene. V gave up 2 bases and J gave up 3 bases, with 8 bases separating them. The CDR3 DNA reads TGTGCCAGCAGTTACCCCGGCGGCTACGAGCAGTACTTC. Translation gives CASSYPGGYEQYF.

This clone came up once. The V call is TRBV27, the J call TRBJ2-7; TRBD2 matches 8 bases. V was clipped by 3 bases and J by 7 bases; unmatched bases: 11. CDR3 length: 15 residues. Per germline, CDR1 MNHEY and CDR2 SMNVEV (reference sequence). The CDR3 DNA reads TGTGCCAGCAGTTTCTTGACCAGCGGGAGAGGGGAGCAGTACTTC. As protein: CASSFLTSGRGEQYF.

The gene calls are TRBV5-4 and TRBJ2-1, with 8 bases identical to TRBD2. V shed 4 bases and J 4 bases; nucleotides not matched to a gene: 7. The CDR3 is 15 residues long. Germline V lookup: CDR1 SGHNT, CDR2 YYREEE (reference sequence). DNA of the CDR3: TGTGCCAGCAGCCTCCGACTAGCGACATACAATGAGCAGTTCTTC. The encoded protein is CASSLRLATYNEQFF.

The chain joins TRBV5-1 to TRBJ1-4; D remains unclear. The CDR3 consists of 16 residues. Germline loops: CDR1 SGHRS, CDR2 YFSETQ. V was pared by 0 bases and J by 4 bases, with 13 bases between. The CDR3 DNA reads as TGCGCCAGCAGCTTGGGGATCGGGCACCGTAATGAAAAACTGTTTTTT. It encodes CASSLGIGHRNEKLFF.

This chain connects TRBV29-1 to TRBJ1-1; D possibly corresponds to TRBD1 (6 bases). Germline V gene lookup returns CDR1 SQVTM and CDR2 ANQGSEA. The CDR3 has 14 residues. The germline V and J ends were trimmed by 6 bases and 11 bases, with 25 bases remaining between them. The CDR3 reads CSVRPNGQSRAAFF. The CDR3 nucleotides are TGCAGCGTCCGACCAAACGGACAGTCGAGGGCGGCTTTCTTT.

The count of this clone is one. The V and J genes are TRBV19 and TRBJ2-7; D assignment may be TRBD1 or TRBD2 (6 bases each). Trimming removed 2 bases at V and 4 bases at J, with 15 bases between. The germline CDR1 and CDR2 sequences are LNHDA and SQIVND (reference sequence). CDR3 length: 15 amino acids. Here the CDR3 reads CASSIRGGTTYEQYF. The CDR3 coding sequence is TGTGCCAGTAGTATAAGAGGAGGGACAACTTACGAGCAGTACTTC.

The chain uses TRBV28 and TRBJ2-1, with 7 bases identical to TRBD1. The CDR3 consists of 14 residues. Germline trimming cut 6 bases from V and 8 bases from J; bases unmatched to any gene: 10. Germline CDR1 MDHEN, CDR2 SYDVKM. The CDR3 DNA follows: TGTGCCAGCAGATATCAACAGGGGTGGGATGAGCAGTTCTTC. Translation gives CASRYQQGWDEQFF.

This clone has a single count. The chain carries TRBV6-5 and TRBJ1-1, with D possibly TRBD1 on 5 matching bases. V gave up 7 bases and J gave up 5 bases, with 14 bases separating them. Germline V CDR1 and CDR2: MNHEY, SVGAGI. The CDR3 contains 13 residues. This CDR3 reads CASNPGAGTEAFF. CDR3 sequence (DNA): TGTGCCAGCAATCCCGGCGCAGGGACTGAAGCTTTCTTT.

The rearrangement links TRBV5-8 to TRBJ1-2, with D hard to call. The germline CDR1 and CDR2 sequences are SGHTS and YDEGEE. The CDR3 runs 14 residues. Trimming shortened V by 1 base and J by 3 bases, and 10 bases separated the two germline ends. This CDR3 is CASSLMPWDYGYTF. The CDR3 DNA sequence: TGTGCCAGCAGCTTGATGCCATGGGACTATGGCTACACCTTC.

This chain joins TRBV5-1 and TRBJ1-6; D perhaps matches TRBD1 (5 bases). V lost 2 bases, J lost 5 bases, and 8 bases lay in between. The CDR3 contains 14 residues. Germline CDR1 and CDR2: SGHRS and YFSETQ. As DNA, the CDR3 is TGCGCCAGCAGCTTCGACAGCCATAATTCACCCCTCCACTTT. Encoded protein: CASSFDSHNSPLHF.

The rearrangement uses TRBV29-1 and TRBJ2-3; tentative D call: TRBD2 (6 bases). Germline CDR1 SQVTM, CDR2 ANQGSEA. The CDR3 totals 13 residues. V lost 4 bases to trimming and J lost 0 bases, with 8 bases between them. The CDR3 sequence: CSVGGTSTDTQYF. CDR3 in DNA: TGCAGCGTTGGGGGGACTAGCACAGATACGCAGTATTTT.

CDR3 nucleotides: TGTGCCAGTAGTGGAACCGGGACAGGGACCTATGGCTACACCTTC. It specifies CASSGTGTGTYGYTF. This chain uses TRBV19 with TRBJ1-2, with 9 bases matching TRBD1. J was trimmed by 4 bases and V by 5 bases; bases with no gene match: 8. The V gene's germline CDR1 is LNHDA and CDR2 SQIVND (reference sequence). The CDR3 runs to 15 residues.

V is TRBV28 and J is TRBJ1-4; D gene unclear. Germline-derived CDR1 and CDR2 are MDHEN and SYDVKM. The CDR3 is 12 amino acids. Trimming cost V 6 bases and J 7 bases, with 9 bases left between them. The CDR3 sequence: CASRELSEKLFF. CDR3 DNA sequence: TGTGCCAGCAGGGAGTTGAGTGAAAAACTGTTTTTT.

The rearrangement links TRBV27 to TRBJ2-3, with D hard to call. Germline CDR1 and CDR2: MNHEY and SMNVEV (reference sequence). Deletions cut 1 base from V and 2 bases from J, with 7 bases between. The CDR3 runs to 14 residues. This chain's CDR3 is CASSLYWFTDTQYF. CDR3 sequence (DNA): TGTGCCAGCAGTTTATATTGGTTCACAGATACGCAGTATTTT.

This clone was picked up one time. The chain uses TRBV7-9 and TRBJ1-2; no clear D. V was trimmed by 2 bases and J by 6 bases, leaving 10 bases between them. The germline CDR1 and CDR2 sequences are SEHNR and FQNEAQ (reference sequence). This CDR3 region has 13 residues. In DNA, the CDR3 is TGTGCCAGCAGCTTAAGGTTACGGGATGGCTACACCTTC. Protein sequence: CASSLRLRDGYTF.

This clone was seen once. The chain couples TRBV7-9 to TRBJ2-2; 12 bases map to TRBD2. V gave up 6 bases and J gave up 4 bases; unmatched junction bases: 15. Germline lookup yields CDR1 SEHNR and CDR2 FQNEAQ (reference sequence). This CDR3 contains 19 residues. The DNA for the CDR3 is TGTGCCAGCAGACGCGGACTAGCGGGATCGATAAGCTCCACCGGGGAGCTGTTTTTT. Protein sequence: CASRRGLAGSISSTGELFF.

The J gene is TRBJ1-5, the V gene TRBV28, with D possibly TRBD1 on 6 matching bases. Germline assignment: CDR1 MDHEN and CDR2 SYDVKM. Trimming removed 5 bases from V and 3 bases from J, with 20 bases in between. This CDR3 is built from 17 residues. CDR3 in DNA: TGTGCCAGCAGTGAGGCCCTTGCAGGGGCCGCCAATCAGCCCCAGCATTTT. Translation: CASSEALAGAANQPQHF.

The gene calls are TRBV5-8 and TRBJ1-1; weak D call: TRBD1 (6 bases). The germline gives CDR1 SGHTS, CDR2 YDEGEE. Trimming removed 2 bases from V and 0 bases from J, with 17 bases in between. There are 17 residues in the CDR3. The CDR3 reads CASSFIWVGTLNTEAFF. The CDR3 DNA follows: TGTGCCAGCAGCTTTATATGGGTAGGGACACTGAACACTGAAGCTTTCTTT.

The V and J genes are TRBV6-5 and TRBJ2-1; 8 bases align to TRBD1. With 5 bases clipped from V and 8 bases from J, the junction kept 8 bases outside the gene matches. Germline V gene sequence: CDR1 MNHEY, CDR2 SVGAGI. The CDR3 spans 14 residues. The DNA of the CDR3 is TGTGCCAGCAGTCGTAACAGGGGGGAGGATGAGCAGTTCTTC. It specifies CASSRNRGEDEQFF.

This clone appeared once. V gene TRBV30 combines with J gene TRBJ1-3, with D perhaps TRBD1 (5 bases). The germline gives CDR1 GTSNPN, CDR2 SVGIG (reference sequence). The CDR3 runs to 15 residues. Trimming removed 2 bases at V and 0 bases at J, with 11 bases between. As DNA, the CDR3 is TGTGCCTGGAGTTTACAGGATTTCTCTGGAAACACCATATATTTT. Translation gives CAWSLQDFSGNTIYF. The full variable domain, in which reference TRBV30 and TRBJ1-3 provide the parts outside the CDR3, is SQTIHQWPATLVQPVGSPLSLECTVEGTSNPNLYWYRQAAGRGLQLLFYSVGIGQISSEVPQNLSASRPQDRQFILSSKKLLLSDSGFYLCAWSLQDFSGNTIYFGEGSWLTVV.

This chain connects TRBV19 to TRBJ1-1; no definite D call. This CDR3 comprises 14 residues. CDR1 LNHDA and CDR2 SQIVND come from the germline V gene (reference sequence). Trimming took off 3 bases at V and 8 bases at J, with 16 bases between the two ends. The DNA for the CDR3 is TGTGCCAGTAGTATTGGGCCCCCCATTCCGGAAGCTTTCTTT. It yields the protein CASSIGPPIPEAFF.